This entry concerns a single T cell receptor beta chain. Its antigen is not known. These data come from a study of CD8+ T cells in alopecia areata. In the study overall: Each of the treated patients was given oral tofacitinib, 5 to 10 mg twice daily, for moderate-to-severe alopecia areata. General observations from the study: Scalp clonality dropped significantly under tofacitinib, as did expanded CD8+ top-100 clones. Amid tofacitinib therapy, many expanded lesional clones stayed present in scalp and blood.

Noted treatment: oral pan-JAK inhibitor, 5-10 mg twice daily. RNA was extracted and reverse transcribed into cDNA as the sequencing template. The repertoire was sequenced with immunoSEQ multiplex PCR; TCRdb's copy has only in-frame clones and lacks some. Here the sample spans about 190,000 clones, 64% being singletons. The receptor's source is a human donor with alopecia areata. The sequencing here drew on CD4+ T cells sorted from blood, taken at week 4, from a patient treated with tofacitinib.

For the CDR3, the DNA is TGTGCCAGCAGTGAACAGGGACAGGCCTATGGCTACACCTTC. Protein: CASSEQGQAYGYTF. The genes are TRBV6-1 and TRBJ1-2; 8 nucleotides agree with TRBD1. The CDR3 spans 14 residues. Germline V gene data show CDR1 as MNHNS and CDR2 as SASEGT. J was trimmed by 4 bases and V by 2 bases; bases with no gene match: 3.